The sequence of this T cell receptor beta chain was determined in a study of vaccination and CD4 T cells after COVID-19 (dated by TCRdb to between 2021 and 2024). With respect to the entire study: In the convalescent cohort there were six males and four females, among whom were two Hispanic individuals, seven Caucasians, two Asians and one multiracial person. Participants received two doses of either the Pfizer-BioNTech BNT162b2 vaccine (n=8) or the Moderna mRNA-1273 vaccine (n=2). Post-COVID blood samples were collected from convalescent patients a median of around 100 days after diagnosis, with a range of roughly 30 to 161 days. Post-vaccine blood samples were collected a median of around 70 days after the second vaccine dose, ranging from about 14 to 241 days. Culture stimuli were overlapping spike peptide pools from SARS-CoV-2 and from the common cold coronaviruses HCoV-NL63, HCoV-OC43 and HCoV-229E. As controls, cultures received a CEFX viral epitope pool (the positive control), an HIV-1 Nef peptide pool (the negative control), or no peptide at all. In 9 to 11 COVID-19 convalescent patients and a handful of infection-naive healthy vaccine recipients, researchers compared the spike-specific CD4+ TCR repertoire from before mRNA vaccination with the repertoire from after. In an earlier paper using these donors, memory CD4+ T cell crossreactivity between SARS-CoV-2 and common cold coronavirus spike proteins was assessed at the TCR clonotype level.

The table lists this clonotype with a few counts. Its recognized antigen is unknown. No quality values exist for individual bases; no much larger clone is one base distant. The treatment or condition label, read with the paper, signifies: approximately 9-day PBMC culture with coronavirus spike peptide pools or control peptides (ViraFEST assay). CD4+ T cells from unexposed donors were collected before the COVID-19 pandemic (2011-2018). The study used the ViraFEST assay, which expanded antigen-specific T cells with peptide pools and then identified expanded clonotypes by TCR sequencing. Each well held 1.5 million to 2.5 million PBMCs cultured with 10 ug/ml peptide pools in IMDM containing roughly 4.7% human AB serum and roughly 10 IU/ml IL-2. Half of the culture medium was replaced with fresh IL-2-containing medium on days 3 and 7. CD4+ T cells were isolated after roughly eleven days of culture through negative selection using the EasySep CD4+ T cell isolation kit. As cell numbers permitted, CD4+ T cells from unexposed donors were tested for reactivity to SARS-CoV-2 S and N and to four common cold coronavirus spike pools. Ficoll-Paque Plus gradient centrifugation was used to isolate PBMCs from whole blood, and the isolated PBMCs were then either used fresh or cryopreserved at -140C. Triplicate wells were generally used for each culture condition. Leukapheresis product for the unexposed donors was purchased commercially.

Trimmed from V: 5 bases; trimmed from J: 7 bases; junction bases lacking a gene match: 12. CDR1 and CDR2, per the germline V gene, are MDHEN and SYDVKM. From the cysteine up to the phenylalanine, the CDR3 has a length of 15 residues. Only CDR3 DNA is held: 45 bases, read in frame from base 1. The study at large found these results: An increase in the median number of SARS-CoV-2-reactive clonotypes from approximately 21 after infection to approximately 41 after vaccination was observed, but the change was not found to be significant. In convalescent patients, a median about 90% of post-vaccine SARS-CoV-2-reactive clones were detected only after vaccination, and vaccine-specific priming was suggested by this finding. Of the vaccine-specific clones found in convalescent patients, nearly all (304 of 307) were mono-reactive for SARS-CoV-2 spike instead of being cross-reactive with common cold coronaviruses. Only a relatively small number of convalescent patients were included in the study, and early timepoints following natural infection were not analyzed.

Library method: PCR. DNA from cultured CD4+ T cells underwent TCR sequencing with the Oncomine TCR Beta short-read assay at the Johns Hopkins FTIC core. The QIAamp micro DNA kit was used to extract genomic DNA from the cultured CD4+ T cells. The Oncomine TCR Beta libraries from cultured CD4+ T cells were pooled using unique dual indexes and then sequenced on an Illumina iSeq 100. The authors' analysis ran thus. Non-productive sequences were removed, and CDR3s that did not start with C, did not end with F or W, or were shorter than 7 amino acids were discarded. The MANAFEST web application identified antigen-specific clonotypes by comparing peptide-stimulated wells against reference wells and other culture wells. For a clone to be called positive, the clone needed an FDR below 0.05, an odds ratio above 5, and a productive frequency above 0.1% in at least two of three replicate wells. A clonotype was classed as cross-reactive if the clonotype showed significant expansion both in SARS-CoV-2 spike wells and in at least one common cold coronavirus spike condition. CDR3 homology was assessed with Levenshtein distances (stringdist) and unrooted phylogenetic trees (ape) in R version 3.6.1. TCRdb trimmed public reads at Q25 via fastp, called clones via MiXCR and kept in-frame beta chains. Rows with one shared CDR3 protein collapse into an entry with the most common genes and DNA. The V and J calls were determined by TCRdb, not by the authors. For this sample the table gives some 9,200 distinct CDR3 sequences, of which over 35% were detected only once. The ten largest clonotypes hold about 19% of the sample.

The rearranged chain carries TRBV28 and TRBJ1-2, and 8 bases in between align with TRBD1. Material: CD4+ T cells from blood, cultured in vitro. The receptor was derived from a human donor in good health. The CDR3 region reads CASSLTGERGGGYTF. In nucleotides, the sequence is TGTGCCAGCAGTCTGACAGGGGAACGAGGGGGTGGCTACACCTTC.